Sequencing of this T cell receptor (beta chain) was carried out in a study of OX40 agonist ivuxolimab in advanced cancers. General study points: More expanded clones were found, on average, in CD8+ than in CD4+ T cells.

With regard to this clone: The antigen remains undetermined.

Germline values: CDR1 SGHTA, CDR2 FQGNSA. The V and J ends lost 3 bases and 5 bases, in that order; junction bases with no gene match: 3. This CDR3 region has 13 residues. Measured with immunoSEQ multiplex PCR; TCRdb has only the in-frame clones, and not every one. Of under 80,000 clones listed, 90% to 95% were seen once; the top ten hold approximately 0.32%. The sequence derives from an adult with an advanced solid tumor such as melanoma, head and neck, liver or kidney cancer. Source: CD4+ or CD8+ T cells sorted from blood, taken in a trial of the OX40 agonist ivuxolimab. The chain couples TRBV7-2 to TRBJ2-7; TRBD1 aligns across 8 bases. Here the CDR3 DNA reads TGTGCCAGCAGCTTGACAGGGGAGCACGAGCAGTACTTC. Its translation: CASSLTGEHEQYF.